The clone carrying this T cell receptor (beta chain) occurred a few times. Its target is unknown. This sample was included in a study of post-analysis software for immune sequencing data. Study background: The cohort encompassed relapsing-remitting, secondary progressive and progressive-relapsing multiple sclerosis disease courses. Study-wide points: Patients used five TRBV segments, including TRBV5-6, TRBV5-1 and TRBV20-1, more often than controls. Analysis by F measure revealed that same-batch samples clustered strongly together. The study found significantly lower normalized Chao1 diversity in multiple sclerosis patients than in controls.

The authors incorporated unique molecular identifiers into the TCR beta cDNA libraries. Using its own MiXCR run on the PCR reads, TCRdb lists one record per CDR3 protein. There are about 770,000 distinct CDR3 sequences in the sample; around 46% occur only once, and 4.9% lies in the top ten. Per germline, CDR1 LGHDT and CDR2 YNNKEL (reference sequence). V was cut by 0 bases and J by 5 bases, with 7 bases left in between. This CDR3 has 13 amino acids. The sequencing sample was made of blood. The chain uses TRBV3-1 and TRBJ1-2; D call uncertain. The sequence came from a girl aged 10 to 17 with multiple sclerosis. CDR3 amino acids: CASSQESLYGYTF. The CDR3 DNA is TGTGCCAGCAGCCAAGAATCCCTGTATGGCTACACCTTC.